This TCR beta chain was identified during a study of CD4+ T cells in melanoma. General study points: Diverse differentiation states were reported for melanoma neoantigen-specific CD4+ T cells. CD8+ T cell, macrophage and B cell function reportedly correlated with neoantigen-specific CD4+ T cells.

Some clones are missing from TCRdb's copy, which holds only in-frame ones; the method was immunoSEQ multiplex PCR. Found here are about 50,000 clones, approximately 89% of them singletons; the top ten hold approximately 12%. This CDR3 comprises 13 residues. The germline V gene has CDR1 SGHAT and CDR2 FQNNGV. The V end lost 5 bases, the J end lost 1 base, and 8 bases lay between the germline ends. A note on this clone: What it binds is not known.

The clonotype originates from a human donor with melanoma. The J gene is TRBJ2-5, the V gene TRBV11-2; a possible D gene is TRBD1 (5 bases). Sequenced material: peripheral blood. CDR3 DNA sequence: TGTGCCAGCAGCCCGACAGTCCAAGAGACCCAGTACTTC. Translation: CASSPTVQETQYF.